These 26 T cell receptor beta chains were sequenced from one sample in a study of blood T cell repertoires in COVID-19 (TCRdb year 2020). The method behind the library was the immunoSEQ multiplex PCR assay. TCRdb obtained this table from immuneACCESS and retained in-frame rearrangements with V and J assigned. These tables miss some clones; where compared with another copy, unresolved V genes account for less than half of the shortfall, and the remainder is unexplained. The sample table lists approximately 330,000 clones, 87% of them with a count of one. The ten largest account for just over 9.5% of the sample. The sample consisted of peripheral blood. The receptor source for this set is a man younger than 40 with COVID-19, enrolled during active disease.

This CDR3 reads CASADRDVSDYGYTF. The CDR3 coding sequence is TGTGCCAGCGCGGACAGAGATGTTTCGGACTATGGCTACACCTTC. The rearrangement joins TRBV4-2 to TRBJ1-2; a possible D gene is TRBD1 (6 bases). The V gene lost 8 bases and the J gene lost 3 bases, with 19 bases spanning the gap. CDR3 length equals 15 residues. CDR1 and CDR2 from the germline V gene are LGHNA and YNFKEQ.

The rearrangement uses TRBV7-8 and TRBJ1-4; 11 nucleotides match TRBD1. The CDR3 consists of 15 residues. In germline, CDR1 is SGHVS, CDR2 FQNEAQ. With 2 bases clipped from V and 6 bases from J, the junction kept 2 bases outside the gene matches. CDR3 nucleotide sequence: TGTGCCAGCAGCTTATGGGACAGGGGGGATGAAAAACTGTTTTTT. This translates into CASSLWDRGDEKLFF. The entire variable domain, with the rest obtained from reference TRBV7-8 and TRBJ1-4, is as follows: GAGVSQSPRYKVAKRGQDVALRCDPISGHVSLFWYQQALGQGPEFLTYFQNEAQLDKSGLPSDRFFAERPEGSVSTLKIQRTQQEDSAVYLCASSLWDRGDEKLFFGSGTQLSVL.

The chain couples TRBV7-3 to TRBJ1-4; D ambiguous. Trimming shortened V by 0 bases and J by 5 bases, and 10 bases separated the two germline ends. The CDR3 is 15 amino acids. The germline gives CDR1 SGHTA, CDR2 FQGTGA. This CDR3 is CASSLTGGRNEKLFF. CDR3 DNA: TGTGCCAGCAGCTTAACCGGAGGGAGAAATGAAAAACTGTTTTTT. Variable domain in full (rest from reference TRBV7-3 and TRBJ1-4): GAGVSQTPSNKVTEKGKYVELRCDPISGHTALYWYRQSLGQGPEFLIYFQGTGAADDSGLPNDRFFAVRPEGSVSTLKIQRTERGDSAVYLCASSLTGGRNEKLFFGSGTQLSVL.

The rearrangement uses TRBV7-6 and TRBJ2-7, with 11 nucleotides matching TRBD1. The V gene's germline CDR1 is SGHVS and CDR2 FNYEAQ. The junction had 17 bases not matched to a gene; V was cut back by 5 bases and J by 2 bases. The CDR3 runs 19 residues. The CDR3: CASSPWDRGKNWRAYEQYF. The CDR3 DNA reads as TGTGCCAGCAGCCCATGGGACAGGGGGAAGAATTGGAGGGCCTACGAGCAGTACTTC.

The chain is built from TRBV5-1 and TRBJ2-7; 7 nucleotides match TRBD2. This CDR3 region has 15 residues. V lost 0 bases and J lost 3; bases outside the gene matches: 6. Germline CDR1 reads SGHRS; CDR2 reads YFSETQ. DNA of the CDR3: TGCGCCAGCAGCTTGGCGTCTAGCGGACGCTACGAGCAGTACTTC. It codes for CASSLASSGRYEQYF.

V gene TRBV5-6 combines with J gene TRBJ2-5; D is possibly TRBD1 (6 bases). The CDR3 extends over 15 amino acids. The germline CDR1 and CDR2 sequences are SGHDT and YYEEEE. Trimming stripped 2 bases from V and 0 bases from J, with 11 bases between. The DNA for the CDR3 is TGTGCCAGCAGCTTCGACAGGAGGTACCAAGAGACCCAGTACTTC. This encodes CASSFDRRYQETQYF.

This rearrangement joins TRBV19 to TRBJ1-5; TRBD1 is a possible D gene (6 bases). CDR3 length: 16 residues. Germline-derived CDR1 and CDR2 are LNHDA and SQIVND (reference sequence). With 4 bases removed from V and 2 bases from J, the gap between germline ends came to 15 bases. CDR3 sequence (DNA): TGTGCCAGTAGTAGATCAGGGGCGGAGGGCAATCAGCCCCAGCATTTT. Its protein product is CASSRSGAEGNQPQHF.

This clone has only one observation. The V gene is TRBV19, the J gene TRBJ1-3; D is uncertain. V shed 7 bases and J shed 0 bases, with 10 bases lying between them. Germline V gene lookup returns CDR1 LNHDA and CDR2 SQIVND (reference sequence). The CDR3 is 14 residues long. The CDR3 loop is CASMEGISGNTIYF. CDR3 bases: TGTGCCAGTATGGAGGGAATCTCTGGAAACACCATATATTTT.

The chain is built from TRBV9 and TRBJ2-5; TRBD1 agrees at 7 bases. This CDR3 spans 16 amino acids. V gave up 4 bases and J gave up 1 base; unmatched junction bases: 10. Germline CDR1 and CDR2: SGDLS and YYNGEE. CDR3 protein: CASSMYDTGVQETQYF. In DNA form, the CDR3 reads TGTGCCAGCAGCATGTACGACACAGGGGTCCAAGAGACCCAGTACTTC.

This clone was observed once. The genes are TRBV21-1 and TRBJ2-2; the DNA was not compared with TRBD1, the D call given in the table. TRBV21-1 is a listed pseudogene. The CDR3 runs to 17 residues. The CDR3 sequence: CASSKGTGGGGTGELFF. The CDR3 DNA reads as TGTGCCAGCAGCAAAGGGACAGGGGGCGGCGGCACCGGGGAGCTGTTTTTT.

V usage is TRBV27 and J usage is TRBJ2-3; TRBD2 might be the D (6 bases). Germline-derived CDR1 and CDR2 are MNHEY and SMNVEV (reference sequence). CDR3 size: 17 residues. V lost 7 bases and J 1 base, leaving 21 bases between the germline ends. CDR3 loop: CASTRGILERGTDTQYF. DNA of the CDR3: TGTGCCAGCACTCGGGGGATTTTGGAGCGTGGCACAGATACGCAGTATTTT.

The chain links TRBV7-8 to TRBJ1-1; weak D call: TRBD1 (6 bases). This CDR3 is 13 amino acids long. Germline V gene lookup returns CDR1 SGHVS and CDR2 FQNEAQ. V gave up 4 bases and J gave up 5 bases, with 11 bases separating them. CDR3 sequence: CASSSQGMTEAFF. The CDR3 DNA is TGTGCCAGCAGCTCGCAGGGGATGACTGAAGCTTTCTTT.

This clone has only a few counts. The chain carries TRBV5-8 and TRBJ2-7; a possible D gene is TRBD2 (5 bases). Germline V gene data show CDR1 as SGHTS and CDR2 as YDEGEE. Between the trimmed V and J ends, which lost 4 bases and 1 base, there was a span of 6 bases. The CDR3 runs 12 residues. As DNA, the CDR3 is TGTGCCAGCAGCCGGGATTCCTACGAGCAGTACTTC. Encoded protein: CASSRDSYEQYF.

V is TRBV21-1 and J is TRBJ2-7; TRBD1, the table's D call, lacks a check against the DNA. TRBV21-1 is labeled a pseudogene. This CDR3 has 17 amino acids. The CDR3 spells CASSKIGWTGKVYEQYF. The CDR3 DNA reads TGTGCCAGCAGCAAAATAGGATGGACAGGGAAAGTTTACGAGCAGTACTTC.

V usage is TRBV5-4 and J usage is TRBJ2-1; TRBD2 agrees at 9 bases. The germline gives CDR1 SGHNT, CDR2 YYREEE (reference sequence). The CDR3 totals 17 residues. With 4 bases clipped from V and 9 bases from J, the junction kept 17 bases outside the gene matches. The chain's CDR3 is CASSQGGGGASRGEQFF. In DNA form, the CDR3 reads TGTGCCAGCAGCCAAGGTGGCGGGGGGGCGAGTAGAGGTGAGCAGTTCTTC.

This chain uses TRBV10-3 with TRBJ2-7; D is possibly TRBD1 (5 bases). Germline loops: CDR1 ENHRY, CDR2 SYGVKD. V lost 3 bases to trimming and J lost 1 base, with 13 bases between them. This CDR3 is 15 amino acids long. CDR3 in amino acids: CAISDHTDSSYEQYF. The CDR3 nucleotides read TGTGCCATCAGTGACCACACCGACAGTTCCTACGAGCAGTACTTC.

The genes are TRBV5-1 and TRBJ2-3, with 10 bases fitting TRBD2. Germline-derived CDR1 and CDR2 are SGHRS and YFSETQ. Unmatched junction bases numbered 10, after V lost 4 bases and J lost 2 bases. The CDR3 has 17 amino acids. The DNA for the CDR3 is TGCGCCAGCAGCGCGCAACTAGCGGGAAGCCACACAGATACGCAGTATTTT. Translated, it gives CASSAQLAGSHTDTQYF.

The V and J genes are TRBV18 and TRBJ2-5; no clear D. The CDR3 is 16 amino acids. V shed 6 bases and J shed 0 bases, with 17 bases lying between them. Germline V gives CDR1 KGHSH, CDR2 LQKENI. The CDR3 region has the DNA TGTGCCAGCTCCCCCGGCCAGGCGCACAACCAAGAGACCCAGTACTTC. This encodes CASSPGQAHNQETQYF. The full variable domain, its missing parts supplied by reference TRBV18 and TRBJ2-5, is NAGVMQNPRHLVRRRGQEARLRCSPMKGHSHVYWYRQLPEEGLKFMVYLQKENIIDESGMPKERFSAEFPKEGPSILRIQQVVRGDSAAYFCASSPGQAHNQETQYFGPGTRLLVL.

The genes are TRBV28 and TRBJ1-5; possible D gene TRBD1, 6 bases. The CDR3 totals 18 residues. Germline values: CDR1 MDHEN, CDR2 SYDVKM. V was cut by 4 bases and J by 2 bases, with 21 bases left in between. The CDR3 region has the DNA TGTGCCAGCAGTTCTCATCTGGGGGGGGCCGAGGGCAATCAGCCCCAGCATTTT. Its protein product is CASSSHLGGAEGNQPQHF.

This rearrangement joins TRBV7-2 to TRBJ2-7; D perhaps matches TRBD2 (6 bases). The V gene's germline CDR1 is SGHTA and CDR2 FQGNSA. The CDR3 runs to 13 residues. The V gene lost 3 bases and the J gene lost 5 bases, with 11 bases spanning the gap. Written as DNA, the CDR3 is TGTGCCAGCAGCTTTGAGGGCGGGGACGAGCAGTACTTC. The encoded protein is CASSFEGGDEQYF.

The V gene is TRBV6-4, the J gene TRBJ2-1; 7 bases are shared with TRBD1. Germline V gene lookup returns CDR1 MRHNA and CDR2 SNTAGT. The J segment lost 0 bases and the V segment lost 3 bases, leaving 2 bases of the junction unmatched. CDR3 length: 15 amino acids. The DNA of the CDR3 is TGTGCCAGCAGTGAGAGACAGGGCTCCTACAATGAGCAGTTCTTC. Residues: CASSERQGSYNEQFF.

V usage is TRBV11-2 and J usage is TRBJ1-5; D possibly corresponds to TRBD1 (6 bases). The germline V and J ends were trimmed by 2 bases and 3 bases, with 8 bases remaining between them. The CDR3 is made up of 14 amino acids. Germline V gene data show CDR1 as SGHAT and CDR2 as FQNNGV. The CDR3 DNA reads TGTGCCAGCAGCTTAACAGGGTACAATCAGCCCCAGCATTTT. Translated: CASSLTGYNQPQHF. The whole variable domain, filled in from reference TRBV11-2 and TRBJ1-5, reads EAGVAQSPRYKIIEKRQSVAFWCNPISGHATLYWYQQILGQGPKLLIQFQNNGVVDDSQLPKDRFSAERLKGVDSTLKIQPAKLEDSAVYLCASSLTGYNQPQHFGDGTRLSIL.

The J gene is TRBJ2-5, the V gene TRBV4-1, with TRBD1 identical over 8 bases. CDR3 length: 15 residues. The ends lost 1 base at V and 5 bases at J; junction bases unmatched: 6. The germline V gene has CDR1 MGHRA and CDR2 YSYEKL. The CDR3 coding sequence is TGCGCCAGCAGCCAAGGTTACAGGGGGAACGAGACCCAGTACTTC. This encodes CASSQGYRGNETQYF.

V is TRBV28 and J is TRBJ2-3; TRBD2 matches at 8 bases. This CDR3 region has 14 residues. The V segment lost 3 bases and the J segment 4 bases; nucleotides outside the gene matches: 3. Germline lookup yields CDR1 MDHEN and CDR2 SYDVKM. The CDR3 is CASSFGGGADTQYF. The CDR3 DNA reads TGTGCCAGCAGTTTCGGGGGGGGCGCAGATACGCAGTATTTT.

The V and J genes are TRBV6-2 or TRBV6-3 and TRBJ1-4; weak D call: TRBD1 (5 bases). V shed 0 bases and J shed 6 bases, with 11 bases lying between them. This CDR3 spans 15 amino acids. Looked up from germline, CDR1 is MNHEY and CDR2 is SVGEGT. The CDR3 loop reads CASSYSTAPYEKLFF. DNA of the CDR3: TGTGCCAGCAGTTACTCGACAGCACCCTATGAAAAACTGTTTTTT.

V is TRBV7-2 and J is TRBJ2-1; D perhaps matches TRBD2 (6 bases). Trimming stripped 5 bases from V and 5 bases from J, with 16 bases between. The germline CDR1 and CDR2 sequences are SGHTA and FQGNSA. The CDR3 is 15 amino acids. The CDR3 loop is CASSQSRGTHNEQFF. The CDR3 bases are TGTGCCAGCAGCCAGTCTCGCGGGACCCACAATGAGCAGTTCTTC.